What follows are 6 T cell receptor beta chains derived from one specimen sequenced in a study of cytomegalovirus exposure and HLA in healthy donors. Both 60 Vbeta primers and 13 Jbeta primers went into the PCR. This table comes from immunoSEQ multiplex PCR, and its TCRdb copy is limited to in-frame clones, with some not included. The sample gives some 180,000 clones, 79% of which show up once; around 4.3% is in the top ten. Sequencing was carried out using PBMCs. The receptors stem from a woman aged 25-40 years in good health and CMV-seropositive.

The gene calls are TRBV7-7 and TRBJ2-2; D possibly corresponds to TRBD1 (5 bases). Germline V gene sequence: CDR1 SSHAT, CDR2 FNYEAQ (reference sequence). Between the trimmed V and J ends, which lost 6 bases and 2 bases, there was a span of 16 bases. This CDR3 spans 16 amino acids. CDR3 nucleotide sequence: TGTGCCAGCAGTATAGGGGCAGGATACAACACCGGGGAGCTGTTTTTT. Encoded protein: CASSIGAGYNTGELFF.

This chain joins TRBV5-1 and TRBJ1-6, with D unclear. Per germline, CDR1 SGHRS and CDR2 YFSETQ. This CDR3 has 20 amino acids. V lost 4 bases to trimming and J lost 3 bases, with 26 bases between them. Here the CDR3 DNA reads TGCGCCAGCAGCGCCCTACCCTCGGGAGGGCGGCAACACTATAATTCACCCCTCCACTTT. This encodes CASSALPSGGRQHYNSPLHF.

This chain connects TRBV29-1 to TRBJ1-1; D might be TRBD1 (5 bases). Germline V gene lookup returns CDR1 SQVTM and CDR2 ANQGSEA. This CDR3 has 12 residues. Trimming stripped 7 bases from V and 4 bases from J, with 13 bases between. The CDR3 DNA reads TGCAGCGCTGCGCGGGGCCCCACTGAAGCTTTCTTT. It codes for CSAARGPTEAFF.

This clone was observed a handful of times. This chain uses TRBV5-6 with TRBJ1-2; 9 nucleotides align to TRBD1. V shed 4 bases and J 7 bases; nucleotides not matched to a gene: 5. The CDR3 length is 13 residues. Germline CDR1 SGHDT, CDR2 YYEEEE. The CDR3 DNA reads as TGTGCCAGCAGCCCCGGGACAGGGACTGGCTACACCTTC. Translated, it gives CASSPGTGTGYTF. The full variable domain, rest sourced from reference TRBV5-6 and TRBJ1-2, is DAGVTQSPTHLIKTRGQQVTLRCSPKSGHDTVSWYQQALGQGPQFIFQYYEEEERQRGNFPDRFSGHQFPNYSSELNVNALLLGDSALYLCASSPGTGTGYTFGSGTRLTVV.

The J gene is TRBJ2-1, the V gene TRBV25-1, with D possibly matching TRBD1 (5 bases). CDR1 and CDR2 (germline): MGHDK, SYGVNS. V was clipped by 7 bases and J by 1 base, with 11 bases between them. The CDR3 runs to 14 residues. In DNA, the CDR3 is TGTGCCAGCAATGAGAAGGGGTCCTACAATGAGCAGTTCTTC. This encodes CASNEKGSYNEQFF.

This chain joins TRBV11-2 and TRBJ2-7; 8 positions agree with TRBD1. The J segment lost 6 bases and the V segment lost 3 bases, leaving 7 bases of the junction unmatched. Looked up from germline, CDR1 is SGHAT and CDR2 is FQNNGV. This CDR3 contains 14 residues. This CDR3 is CASSFDGQGLEQYF. The DNA of the CDR3 is TGTGCCAGCAGCTTCGACGGACAGGGCCTCGAGCAGTACTTC.